One and the same sample provided the 12 T cell receptor beta chains below, sequenced in a study of shared clonotypes between healthy human individuals (dated by TCRdb to 2020 to 2022). CD8 naive samples were obtained by positive selection for CCR7 among CD45RO-negative cells, yielding a CD45RA+CCR7+ population from which TemRA cells were excluded. Receptor libraries were prepared by the immunoSEQ multiplex PCR assay. Here the immuneACCESS table is served through TCRdb, limited to in-frame sequences with V and J called. Missing clones are a known gap in these copies; in checked studies unresolved V genes cover under half, and the rest lacks a known reason. The sample table lists 1.5 million to 2.5 million clones, less than 95% of them with a count of one. Of the sample, 1% to 1.5% falls within the top ten clones. Sequencing was done on a sample of naive CD8+ T cells sorted from blood. In light of the paper, this sample's cell subset or site label describes: CD45RA+CCR7+. The receptors stem from a man aged 18 to 29 in good health.

The chain joins TRBV28 to TRBJ1-6; perhaps TRBD1 as D (6 bases). CDR3 size: 13 residues. Trimming removed 6 bases at V and 11 bases at J, with 14 bases between. Germline V lookup: CDR1 MDHEN, CDR2 SYDVKM. CDR3 nucleotides: TGTGCCAGCAGCCAAGGACAGACTGCACCCCTCCACTTT. Its protein product is CASSQGQTAPLHF.

This chain uses TRBV28 with TRBJ1-2; no clear D gene. This CDR3 is built from 13 residues. CDR1 is MDHEN and CDR2 is SYDVKM in the germline V gene. V lost 3 bases and J lost 4, with 9 bases in between. CDR3 bases: TGTGCCAGCAGTTTTCAACGGATCTATGGCTACACCTTC. The encoded protein is CASSFQRIYGYTF.

This chain joins TRBV6-5 and TRBJ1-2, with unresolved D. The CDR3 loop spans 15 amino acids. Germline assignment: CDR1 MNHEY and CDR2 SVGAGI. Trimming cost V 0 bases and J 4 bases, with 12 bases left between them. The CDR3 here is CASSYSPESFYGYTF. CDR3 DNA: TGTGCCAGCAGTTACTCCCCCGAATCGTTCTATGGCTACACCTTC.

This clone was counted a single time. The V call is TRBV28, the J call TRBJ2-1, with TRBD2 matching 8 bases. V was clipped by 5 bases and J by 3 bases; unmatched bases: 6. Looked up from germline, CDR1 is MDHEN and CDR2 is SYDVKM. The CDR3 contains 15 residues. CDR3: CASSDRGLDYNEQFF. CDR3 DNA sequence: TGTGCCAGCAGTGACCGGGGACTAGACTACAATGAGCAGTTCTTC.

The chain recombines TRBV27 with TRBJ1-2; D is ambiguous. Trimming shortened V by 2 bases and J by 4 bases, and 8 bases separated the two germline ends. The CDR3 is 13 amino acids. In germline, CDR1 is MNHEY, CDR2 SMNVEV (reference sequence). The CDR3 spells CASSLQPSYGYTF. The CDR3 DNA follows: TGTGCCAGCAGTTTACAACCGAGCTATGGCTACACCTTC.

V and J are TRBV4-3 and TRBJ1-2; D unresolved. The length of the CDR3 is 14 residues. The germline V gene encodes CDR1 LGHNA and CDR2 YSLEER. With 1 base removed from V and 4 bases from J, the gap between germline ends came to 10 bases. DNA of the CDR3: TGCGCCAGCAGCCAAGGGGCAGGAATCTATGGCTACACCTTC. Translating it yields CASSQGAGIYGYTF.

The V gene is TRBV7-9, the J gene TRBJ2-1; 8 nucleotides align to TRBD2. The CDR3 spans 17 residues. V trimming: 4 bases; J trimming: 4 bases; junction bases outside the gene matches: 12. Germline V gene lookup returns CDR1 SEHNR and CDR2 FQNEAQ (reference sequence). The CDR3 DNA reads as TGTGCCAGCAGCTCGCCGGGACTAGTTTCTTTGTACAATGAGCAGTTCTTC. As protein: CASSSPGLVSLYNEQFF.

On this clone: This specimen includes other DNA sequences encoding the same CDR3. The chain has TRBV7-9 and TRBJ2-7, with D possibly matching TRBD2 (6 bases). With 4 bases removed from V and 6 bases from J, the gap between germline ends came to 10 bases. Germline CDR1 reads SEHNR; CDR2 reads FQNEAQ (reference sequence). This CDR3 is built from 12 residues. CDR3 amino acids: CASSSQGGEQYF. The CDR3 region has the DNA TGTGCCAGCAGCTCTCAGGGAGGCGAGCAGTACTTC.

The chain links TRBV9 to TRBJ2-1; 8 bases are a match to TRBD1. V trimming: 2 bases; J trimming: 5 bases; junction bases outside the gene matches: 6. Germline CDR1 reads SGDLS; CDR2 reads YYNGEE. The CDR3 loop spans 15 amino acids. The CDR3 loop is CASSVTGGANNEQFF. CDR3 in DNA: TGTGCCAGCAGCGTCACAGGGGGAGCGAACAATGAGCAGTTCTTC.

For this clone: The same CDR3 also results from other DNA sequences found in this sample. The CDR3 nucleotides read TGTGCCAGCAGCCCAGGGGTAGGTACTGAAGCTTTCTTT. Encoded protein: CASSPGVGTEAFF. This chain connects TRBV9 to TRBJ1-1; weak D call: TRBD1 (6 bases). V gave up 4 bases and J gave up 5 bases, with 12 bases separating them. The CDR3 loop spans 13 amino acids. Looked up from germline, CDR1 is SGDLS and CDR2 is YYNGEE.

The chain recombines TRBV6-1 with TRBJ2-1; tentatively, D is TRBD2 (6 bases). This CDR3 comprises 14 residues. Deletions cut 1 base from V and 6 bases from J, with 10 bases between. Germline CDR1 MNHNS, CDR2 SASEGT. The DNA for the CDR3 is TGTGCCAGCAGTGAAGATGGGGGAGGCAATGAGCAGTTCTTC. Translation gives CASSEDGGGNEQFF.

The chain employs TRBV9 and TRBJ2-7; the match to TRBD1 covers 10 bases. Losses at the gene ends were 3 bases for V and 4 bases for J; bases not matched to a gene: 4. Germline CDR1 SGDLS, CDR2 YYNGEE. The CDR3 runs to 14 residues. This CDR3 reads CASSGTGGWYEQYF. In nucleotides, the CDR3 is TGTGCCAGCAGCGGGACAGGGGGTTGGTACGAGCAGTACTTC. The whole variable domain, remainder taken from reference TRBV9 and TRBJ2-7, is DSGVTQTPKHLITATGQRVTLRCSPRSGDLSVYWYQQSLDQGLQFLIQYYNGEERAKGNILERFSAQQFPDLHSELNLSSLELGDSALYFCASSGTGGWYEQYFGPGTRLTVT.